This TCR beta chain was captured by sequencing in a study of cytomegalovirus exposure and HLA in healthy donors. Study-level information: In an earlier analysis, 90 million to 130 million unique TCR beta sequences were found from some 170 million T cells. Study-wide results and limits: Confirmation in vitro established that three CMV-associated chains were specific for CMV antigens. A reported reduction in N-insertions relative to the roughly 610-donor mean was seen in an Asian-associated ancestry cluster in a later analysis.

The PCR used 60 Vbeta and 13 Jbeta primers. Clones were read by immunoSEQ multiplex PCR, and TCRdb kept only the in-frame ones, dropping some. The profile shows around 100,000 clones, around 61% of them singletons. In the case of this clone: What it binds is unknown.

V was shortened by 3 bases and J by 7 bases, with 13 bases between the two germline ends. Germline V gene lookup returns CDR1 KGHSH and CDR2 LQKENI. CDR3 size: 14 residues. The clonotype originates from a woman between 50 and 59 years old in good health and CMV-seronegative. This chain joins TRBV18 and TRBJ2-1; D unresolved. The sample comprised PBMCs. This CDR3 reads CASSPASGQNEQFF. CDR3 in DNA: TGTGCCAGCTCACCCGCCTCGGGTCAAAATGAGCAGTTCTTC.